This passage covers 8 T cell receptor beta chains from one sample sequenced in a study of T cells in Graves' hyperthyroidism and ophthalmopathy. TCR beta CDR3 region amplification was performed from RNA transcripts. During a first-round RT-PCR of the TCR CDR3, the HTBI primer set was used. TCRdb processed the multiplex PCR reads anew with MiXCR; each CDR3 protein has one entry. The sample has around 520,000 distinct CDR3 sequences, roughly an eighth seen once; the top ten hold 17%. Source material: blood. The source is a woman aged 18 to 35 with Graves' hyperthyroidism.

This CDR3 reads CSAEAYNRTSGRDNEQFF. Here the CDR3 DNA reads TGCAGTGCCGAGGCATATAACAGGACTAGCGGGAGAGATAATGAGCAGTTCTTC. The chain combines TRBV20-1 with TRBJ2-1; the match to TRBD2 covers 13 bases. J gave up 7 bases and V 6 bases, and 18 bases lay outside the gene matches. The CDR3 has 18 residues. Looked up from germline, CDR1 is DFQATT and CDR2 is SNEGSKA (reference sequence).

The chain is built from TRBV28 and TRBJ2-7; maybe TRBD2 (5 bases). Trimming stripped 5 bases from V and 2 bases from J, with 16 bases between. This CDR3 region has 15 residues. Germline CDR1 reads MDHEN; CDR2 reads SYDVKM. CDR3 DNA sequence: TGTGCCAGCAGTCTAAGCGGCCGTATCACCTACGAGCAGTACTTC. It translates to CASSLSGRITYEQYF.

This chain links TRBV6-1 with TRBJ1-2, with D perhaps matching TRBD1 (5 bases). The V and J ends lost 6 bases and 6 bases respectively, with 11 bases between them. The CDR3 contains 12 residues. CDR1 is MNHNS and CDR2 is SASEGT in the germline V gene. CDR3 residues: CASRGTGHGYTF. In nucleotides, the CDR3 is TGTGCCAGCAGGGGAACAGGCCATGGCTACACCTTC.

The CDR3 nucleotides are TGTGCCAGCTCCCCGACCGGGACAGAGAATTCACCCCTCCACTTT. This translates into CASSPTGTENSPLHF. The V gene is TRBV18, the J gene TRBJ1-6, with TRBD1 matching over 7 bases. This CDR3 comprises 15 residues. The germline gives CDR1 KGHSH, CDR2 LQKENI. Unmatched junction bases numbered 9, after V lost 6 bases and J lost 7 bases. Full variable domain (rest looked up from reference TRBV18 and TRBJ1-6): NAGVMQNPRHLVRRRGQEARLRCSPMKGHSHVYWYRQLPEEGLKFMVYLQKENIIDESGMPKERFSAEFPKEGPSILRIQQVVRGDSAAYFCASSPTGTENSPLHFGNGTRLTVT.

There are a few counts of this clonotype. V gene TRBV25-1 combines with J gene TRBJ2-5; D gene unclear. Trimming left V 6 bases short and J 0 bases short, with 14 bases between. Germline V gene data show CDR1 as MGHDK and CDR2 as SYGVNS. The CDR3 length is 15 residues. The CDR3 region is CASSQNPIHQETQYF. The CDR3 nucleotides read TGTGCCAGCAGCCAAAACCCCATACACCAAGAGACCCAGTACTTC.

This clonotype was detected many times. The genes are TRBV30 and TRBJ2-1; 13 bases line up with TRBD2. The junction had 17 bases not matched to a gene; V was cut back by 4 bases and J by 8 bases. Germline V gene lookup returns CDR1 GTSNPN and CDR2 SVGIG (reference sequence). CDR3 length: 18 residues. DNA of the CDR3: TGTGCCTGGAAGTACGAGGGACTAGCGGGATCGAGGTCCGATGAGCAGTTCTTC. It is translated as CAWKYEGLAGSRSDEQFF.

The table lists this clonotype with many counts. This chain uses TRBV7-3 with TRBJ2-1, with 10 positions matching TRBD2. Germline V gene sequence: CDR1 SGHTA, CDR2 FQGTGA. V lost 3 bases and J lost 8; bases outside the gene matches: 7. There are 15 residues in the CDR3. DNA of the CDR3: TGTGCCAGCAGCTTGGGTCGAGCGGGAGGGGATGAGCAGTTCTTC. Protein sequence: CASSLGRAGGDEQFF. The variable domain in full, completed from reference TRBV7-3 and TRBJ2-1, reads GAGVSQTPSNKVTEKGKYVELRCDPISGHTALYWYRQSLGQGPEFLIYFQGTGAADDSGLPNDRFFAVRPEGSVSTLKIQRTERGDSAVYLCASSLGRAGGDEQFFGPGTRLTVL.

This clonotype has a count of ten or more. As DNA, the CDR3 is TGTGCCAGCAGCCCCACGGACAGGGTGGCTGAAGCTTTCTTT. It encodes CASSPTDRVAEAFF. This chain uses TRBV7-9 with TRBJ1-1; TRBD1 agrees at 8 bases. CDR1 and CDR2 (germline): SEHNR, FQNEAQ (reference sequence). Unmatched junction bases numbered 8, after V lost 5 bases and J lost 6 bases. The CDR3 totals 14 residues.